This T cell receptor beta chain was sequenced in a study of CD8 T cells in Susac syndrome. Findings and caveats of the study: An acknowledgment was made by the study that its TCR sequencing and HLA analysis involved relatively few individuals.

Random hexamers were used to reverse transcribe 0.5 to 1 ug of RNA. TCRdb passed the immunoSEQ multiplex PCR reads through MiXCR, listing each CDR3 protein once. This table holds 150,000 to 200,000 distinct CDR3 sequences, around 95% found once. Sequencing of TCR beta, carried out with a high-throughput approach, was applied to CD8+ and CD4+ T cells from the blood. Matched for age and sex, the controls were healthy donors. TEMRA cells were FACS-enriched and CD8+ and CD4+ T cells negatively isolated. With respect to this clonotype: The antigen remains undetermined.

This CDR3 has 15 residues. Germline V gives CDR1 SGHRS, CDR2 YFSETQ. Losses at the gene ends were 0 bases for V and 9 bases for J; bases not matched to a gene: 9. The sample was CD4+ T cells from PBMCs. This sequence originates from a human donor in good health. The gene calls are TRBV5-1 and TRBJ2-1; 7 bases are shared with TRBD2. The CDR3 reads CASSLVASGTAEQFF. The CDR3 coding sequence is TGCGCCAGCAGCTTGGTAGCTAGCGGCACGGCTGAGCAGTTCTTC.